This T cell receptor beta chain was captured by sequencing in a study of T cells in Graves' hyperthyroidism and ophthalmopathy. Overall study context: Peripheral blood was obtained at initial diagnosis, preceding any treatment. Whole-study results and caveats: A model using 13 V-J features told ophthalmopathy apart from stable hyperthyroidism. Median prediction lead before ophthalmopathy onset was 6 to 8 months with the model.

RNA transcripts gave rise to amplified TCR beta CDR3 regions. The TCR CDR3 first-round RT-PCR relied on the HTBI primer set. TCRdb re-derived calls from the multiplex PCR reads in MiXCR, one entry per CDR3 protein. The table records about 620,000 distinct CDR3 sequences, about 17% of them present only once. The CDR3 is made up of 13 amino acids. With 2 bases removed from V and 1 base from J, the gap between germline ends came to 3 bases. The germline V gene encodes CDR1 SGDLS and CDR2 YYNGEE. The table lists this clonotype with a few counts. Its antigen is undetermined. Sequencing was carried out using blood. This sequence joins TRBV9 and TRBJ2-2; D is ambiguous. The sequence derives from a woman in her 30s with Graves' hyperthyroidism. CDR3 region: CASSVGNTGELFF. The CDR3 bases are TGTGCCAGCAGCGTGGGGAACACCGGGGAGCTGTTTTTT.